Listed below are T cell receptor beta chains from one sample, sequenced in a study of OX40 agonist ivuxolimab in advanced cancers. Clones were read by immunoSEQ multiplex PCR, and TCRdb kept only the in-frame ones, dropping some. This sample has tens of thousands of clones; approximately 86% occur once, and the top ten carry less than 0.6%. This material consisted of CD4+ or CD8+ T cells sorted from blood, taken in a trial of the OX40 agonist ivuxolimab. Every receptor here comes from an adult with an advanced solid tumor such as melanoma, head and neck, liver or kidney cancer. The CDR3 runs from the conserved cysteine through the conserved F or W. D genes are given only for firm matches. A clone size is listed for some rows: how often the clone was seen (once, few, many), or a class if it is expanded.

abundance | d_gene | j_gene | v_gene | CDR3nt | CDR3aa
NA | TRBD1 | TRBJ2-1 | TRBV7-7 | TGTGCCAGCAGCTTCGGACAGGGGGCCTACAATGAGCAGTTCTTC | CASSFGQGAYNEQFF
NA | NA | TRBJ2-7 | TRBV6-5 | TGTGCCAGCAGTTTGGGGGGCCGGGAGTACTTC | CASSLGGREYF
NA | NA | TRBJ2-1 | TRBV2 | TGTGCCAGCACAGGACTGGTTGGCTCCTACAATGAGCAGTTCTTC | CASTGLVGSYNEQFF
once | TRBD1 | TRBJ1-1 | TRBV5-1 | TGCGCCAGCAGCTTGGGGACAGGGTTTACGAACACTGAAGCTTTCTTT | CASSLGTGFTNTEAFF
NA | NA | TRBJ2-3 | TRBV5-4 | TGTGCCAGCAGCTCTTTGGGGGTTAGCACAGATACGCAGTATTTT | CASSSLGVSTDTQYF
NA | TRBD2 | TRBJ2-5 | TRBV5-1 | TGCGCCAGCAGAAGTAGCGGGAGGGGTTTACAAGAGACCCAGTACTTC | CASRSSGRGLQETQYF
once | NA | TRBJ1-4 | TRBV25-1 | TGTGCCAGCAGTGAAGGGTTACAAAAACTGTTTTTT | CASSEGLQKLFF
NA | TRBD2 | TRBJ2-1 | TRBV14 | TGTGCCAGCAGTGTTCTAGCGGGTGATTTCTCCTACAATGAGCAGTTCTTC | CASSVLAGDFSYNEQFF
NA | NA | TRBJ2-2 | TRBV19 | TGTGCCAGTAGTGGGGGGTACGGGGAGCTGTTTTTT | CASSGGYGELFF
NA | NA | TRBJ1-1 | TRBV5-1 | TGCGCCAGCAGCTTGTTCGGCAGGGGAAACACTGAAGCTTTCTTT | CASSLFGRGNTEAFF
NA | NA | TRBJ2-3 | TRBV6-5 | TGTGCCAGCAGTCCCTACACAGATACGCAGTATTTT | CASSPYTDTQYF
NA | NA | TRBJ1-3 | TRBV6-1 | TGTGCCACCACGGACTCTGGAAACACCATATATTTT | CATTDSGNTIYF
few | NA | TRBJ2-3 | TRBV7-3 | TGTGCCAGCGCATTTGGCCAAACCAGCACAGATACGCAGTATTTT | CASAFGQTSTDTQYF
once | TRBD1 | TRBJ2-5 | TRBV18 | TGTGCCAGCTCACTACGCCCCGGGACAGGGGTTAGGGAGACCCAGTACTTC | CASSLRPGTGVRETQYF
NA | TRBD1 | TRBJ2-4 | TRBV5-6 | TGTGCCAGCAGCCTGGACAGGGGGTCGAAAGCCAAAAACATTCAGTACTTC | CASSLDRGSKAKNIQYF
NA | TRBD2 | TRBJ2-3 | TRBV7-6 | TGTGCCAGCAGCCAACGGACTAGCGGTTTTAATACGCAGTATTTT | CASSQRTSGFNTQYF
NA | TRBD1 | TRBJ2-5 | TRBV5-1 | TGCGCCAGCAGCACGGACAGGGGGCAAGAGACCCAGTACTTC | CASSTDRGQETQYF
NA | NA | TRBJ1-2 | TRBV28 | TGTGCCAGCAGACCGGGACGGACCTATGGCTACACCTTC | CASRPGRTYGYTF
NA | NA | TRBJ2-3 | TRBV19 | TGTGCCAGTAGTAAAGGGGCAGGGTCCGCCGATACGCAGTATTTT | CASSKGAGSADTQYF
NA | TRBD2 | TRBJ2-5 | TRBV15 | TGTGCCACCAGCAGAGAAATTGGGGGACTAGCGGTTATAGAGACCCAGTACTTC | CATSREIGGLAVIETQYF
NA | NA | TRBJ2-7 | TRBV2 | TGTGCCAGCAGTGAGTCGGGCAACTCCTACGAGCAGTACTTC | CASSESGNSYEQYF
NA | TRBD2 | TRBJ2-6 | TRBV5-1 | TGCGCCAGCAGCTTGAAGGCAGGCAATAGCGGGTCTGGGGCCAACGTCCTGACTTTC | CASSLKAGNSGSGANVLTF
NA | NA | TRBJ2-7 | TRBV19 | TGTGCCAGTAGTAGGGGAGGTGCATACGAGCAGTACTTC | CASSRGGAYEQYF
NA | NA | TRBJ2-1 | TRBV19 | TGTGCCAGTAGTATGCCCGAAGCGGGCGTCAATGAGCAGTTCTTC | CASSMPEAGVNEQFF
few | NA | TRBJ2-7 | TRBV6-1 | TGTGCCAGCCAGGACTTTACCTACGAGCAGTACTTC | CASQDFTYEQYF
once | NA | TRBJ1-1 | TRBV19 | TGTGCCAGCGCCCCTTATCAAGAGAACACTGAAGCTTTCTTT | CASAPYQENTEAFF
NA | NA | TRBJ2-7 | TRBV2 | TGTGCCAGCTACCCAGGGGGGTCTAGCTCCTACGAGCAGTACTTC | CASYPGGSSSYEQYF
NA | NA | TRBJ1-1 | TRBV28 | TGTGCCAGCAGTTCAGGGGAGGGGCTGGCTTTCTTT | CASSSGEGLAFF
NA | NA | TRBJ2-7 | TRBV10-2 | TGCGCCAGCAGTGCCCAGGGTGAATCCTACGAGCAGTACTTC | CASSAQGESYEQYF
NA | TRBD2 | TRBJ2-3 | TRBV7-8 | TGTGCCAGCAGCTTAGTGCGGACTAGCGGGGCTCGCACAGATACGCAGTATTTT | CASSLVRTSGARTDTQYF
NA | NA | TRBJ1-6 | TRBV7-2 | TGTGCCAGCGGCCCTTATAATTCACCCCTCCACTTT | CASGPYNSPLHF
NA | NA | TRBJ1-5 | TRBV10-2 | TGCGCCAGCGTTGACAGGCCTAGCAATCAGCCCCAGCATTTT | CASVDRPSNQPQHF
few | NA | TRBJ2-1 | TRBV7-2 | TGTGCCAGCAGCTTAGCGCCCAGGGGCAATGAGCAGTTCTTC | CASSLAPRGNEQFF
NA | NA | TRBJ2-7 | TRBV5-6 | TGTGCCAGCAGCCCCCTTGGATCGGGGCATACCTACGAGCAGTACTTC | CASSPLGSGHTYEQYF
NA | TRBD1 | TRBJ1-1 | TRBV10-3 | TGTGCCATCAGTGAGTCGGGACAGAACGAAGCTTTCTTT | CAISESGQNEAFF
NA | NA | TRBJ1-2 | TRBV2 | TGTGCCAGCAGTGAAGCTGGCGGCTACACCTTC | CASSEAGGYTF
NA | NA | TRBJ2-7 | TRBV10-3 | TGTGCCATCAGTACAGGTATTGGAGAGCAGTACTTC | CAISTGIGEQYF
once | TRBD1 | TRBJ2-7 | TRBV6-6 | TGTGCCAGCAGTCCGCCAGGGGGCTGGGATTACGAGCAGTACTTC | CASSPPGGWDYEQYF
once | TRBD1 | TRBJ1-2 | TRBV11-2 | TGTGCCAGCAGCCCATATGGGACAGGGCTCGACTATGGCTACACCTTC | CASSPYGTGLDYGYTF
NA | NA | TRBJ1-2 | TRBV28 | TGTGCCAGCAGTTCCCACAGTGCTAACTATGGCTACACCTTC | CASSSHSANYGYTF
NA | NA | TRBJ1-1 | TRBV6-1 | TGTGCCAGCAGTGAAGTAAAGGGCCGGGGGGCTGAAGCTTTCTTT | CASSEVKGRGAEAFF
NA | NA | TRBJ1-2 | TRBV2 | TGTGCCAGCAGTGAAGACTATGGCTACACCTTC | CASSEDYGYTF
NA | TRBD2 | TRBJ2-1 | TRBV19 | TGTGCCAGTAGTACTCATCTAGCGGTCAATGAGCAGTTCTTC | CASSTHLAVNEQFF
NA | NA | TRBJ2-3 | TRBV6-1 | TGTGCCAGCAGTGAAGACCCGACCCCTACGCAGTATTTT | CASSEDPTPTQYF
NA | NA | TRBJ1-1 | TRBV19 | TGTGCCAGTAGTATAGGGGACGTAAACACTGAAGCTTTCTTT | CASSIGDVNTEAFF
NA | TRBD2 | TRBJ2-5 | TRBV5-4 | TGTGCCAGCAGCGAACTAGCGGGAGTGTCCGAGACCCAGTACTTC | CASSELAGVSETQYF
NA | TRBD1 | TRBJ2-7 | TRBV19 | TGTGCCACCGCCGTGACAGGGGGTGCCTACGAGCAGTACTTC | CATAVTGGAYEQYF
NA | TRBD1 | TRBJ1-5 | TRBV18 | TGTGCCAGCTCACCGTCTGGGGAAGGGGGCCAGCCCCAGCATTTT | CASSPSGEGGQPQHF
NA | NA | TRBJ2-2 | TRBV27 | TGTGCCAGCAGTTTAAAGAGGGGCCATACCGGGGAGCTGTTTTTT | CASSLKRGHTGELFF
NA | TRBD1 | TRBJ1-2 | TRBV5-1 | TGCGCCAGCAGCTTAGGTCAGGGGGAAGGCTACACCTTC | CASSLGQGEGYTF